The subject of this entry is one T cell receptor (beta chain). The antigen is not known. Per germline, CDR1 SGHAT and CDR2 FQNNGV. V was shortened by 3 bases and J by 4 bases, with 9 bases between the two germline ends. This CDR3 is 13 amino acids long. In the library, unique molecular identifiers were attached to individual cDNA molecules. Each CDR3 protein is one row after TCRdb ran MiXCR on the RACE reads. This sample has 250,000 to 300,000 distinct CDR3 sequences; 7.5% to 8% occur once, and the top ten carry roughly 1.2%. These data belong to a study of human T cells and chemical hapten exposure. Background on the study: Minor pooled library volume differences mainly drove per-sample TCR yield variation.

Noted time point: pre-sensitization, week 0. The treatment here: therapeutic diphenylcyclopropenone sensitization with weekly scalp DPC. Unfractionated whole blood was the source of the extracted total RNA. Study results and caveats: TCRs exceeding a frequency of 1 in 1000 stayed unchanged under DPC sensitization.

The sequences come from whole blood, collected in connection with sensitization to the hapten diphenylcyclopropenone (DPC). This sequence joins TRBV11-2 and TRBJ2-5; D is possibly TRBD1 (5 bases). This clonotype was obtained from a man between 18 and 29 years old with alopecia areata. Some clones in this sample may be carry-over from other donors' samples. Here the CDR3 reads CASSFQGPETQYF. The CDR3 nucleotides are TGTGCCAGCAGCTTCCAGGGCCCAGAGACCCAGTACTTC.